The 4 T cell receptor beta chains presented below share a single source sample, sequenced in a study of control samples from healthy donors and cancer patients. Data came from immunoSEQ multiplex PCR; TCRdb stores just in-frame clones and leaves some out. The sample contains approximately 100,000 clones, around nine tenths of which appear only once. What was sequenced was blood. These receptors all stem from a woman aged 50 to 65 in good health.

The chain has TRBV7-9 and TRBJ2-3; TRBD2 is a possible D gene (6 bases). Germline V gene data show CDR1 as SEHNR and CDR2 as FQNEAQ (reference sequence). V was shortened by 6 bases and J by 5 bases, with 15 bases between the two germline ends. The CDR3 length is 14 residues. The CDR3 DNA follows: TGTGCCAGCAGTATCACGGGAGCCCAAGATACGCAGTATTTT. Translating gives CASSITGAQDTQYF.

The chain uses TRBV14 and TRBJ2-7; D may be TRBD1 (5 bases). Per germline, CDR1 SGHDN and CDR2 FVKESK. V lost 2 bases to trimming and J lost 6 bases, with 17 bases between them. The CDR3 has 15 amino acids. The CDR3 DNA reads as TGTGCCAGCAGCCAAACAGGACACAGAAAGGGCGAGCAGTACTTC. This codes for CASSQTGHRKGEQYF.

This chain links TRBV7-3 with TRBJ2-3; D gene uncertain. This CDR3 is 13 amino acids long. Germline CDR1 is SGHTA and CDR2 is FQGTGA. Trimming stripped 7 bases from V and 0 bases from J, with 8 bases between. CDR3 coding DNA: TGTGCCAGCAAGCCGGGTAGCACAGATACGCAGTATTTT. Its translation is CASKPGSTDTQYF.

The chain uses TRBV30 and TRBJ1-3; weak D call: TRBD1 (5 bases). The germline V and J ends were trimmed by 0 bases and 5 bases, with 11 bases remaining between them. The CDR3 contains 14 residues. The germline gives CDR1 GTSNPN, CDR2 SVGIG (reference sequence). The DNA for the CDR3 is TGTGCCTGGAGTGTAGGGCAGGGACGAAACACCATATATTTT. Protein: CAWSVGQGRNTIYF.